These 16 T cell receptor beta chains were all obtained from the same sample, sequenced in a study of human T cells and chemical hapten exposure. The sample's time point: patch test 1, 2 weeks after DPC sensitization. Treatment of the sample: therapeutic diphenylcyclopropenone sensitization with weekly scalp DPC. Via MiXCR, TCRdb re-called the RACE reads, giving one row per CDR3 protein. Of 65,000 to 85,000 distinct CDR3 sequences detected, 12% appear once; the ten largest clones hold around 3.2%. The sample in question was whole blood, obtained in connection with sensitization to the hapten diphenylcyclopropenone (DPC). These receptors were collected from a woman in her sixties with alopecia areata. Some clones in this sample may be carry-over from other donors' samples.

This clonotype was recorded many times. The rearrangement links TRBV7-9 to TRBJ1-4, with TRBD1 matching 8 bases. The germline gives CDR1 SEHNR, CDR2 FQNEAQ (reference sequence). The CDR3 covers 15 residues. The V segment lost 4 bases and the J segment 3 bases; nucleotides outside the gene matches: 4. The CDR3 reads CASSSGQVSNEKLFF. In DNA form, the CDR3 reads TGTGCCAGCAGCTCGGGACAGGTCTCTAATGAAAAACTGTTTTTT.

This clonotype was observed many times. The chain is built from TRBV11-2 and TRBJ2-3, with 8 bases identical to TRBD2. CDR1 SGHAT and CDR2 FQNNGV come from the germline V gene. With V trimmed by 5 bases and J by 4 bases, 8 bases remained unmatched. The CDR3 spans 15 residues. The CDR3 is CASSLGTRAADTQYF. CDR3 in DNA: TGTGCCAGCAGCCTCGGGACTAGGGCGGCAGATACGCAGTATTTT.

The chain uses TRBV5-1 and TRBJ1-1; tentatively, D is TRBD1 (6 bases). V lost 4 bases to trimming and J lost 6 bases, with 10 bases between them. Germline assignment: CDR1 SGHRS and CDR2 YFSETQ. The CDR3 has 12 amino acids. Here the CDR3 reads CASSATGSEAFF. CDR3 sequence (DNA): TGCGCCAGCAGCGCTACAGGGTCTGAAGCTTTCTTT.

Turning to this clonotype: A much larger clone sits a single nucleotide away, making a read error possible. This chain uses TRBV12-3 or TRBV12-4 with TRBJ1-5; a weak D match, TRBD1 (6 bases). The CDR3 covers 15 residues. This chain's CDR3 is CAGSLTQGEYQPQHF. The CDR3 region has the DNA TGTGCCGGCAGTTTAACACAGGGAGAGTACCAGCCCCAGCATTTT.

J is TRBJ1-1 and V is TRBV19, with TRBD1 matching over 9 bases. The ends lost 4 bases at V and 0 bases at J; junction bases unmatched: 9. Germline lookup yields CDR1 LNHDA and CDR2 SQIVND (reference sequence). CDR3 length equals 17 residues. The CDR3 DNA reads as TGTGCCAGTAGTAAGGAAACAGGGGGCGACATGAACACTGAAGCTTTCTTT. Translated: CASSKETGGDMNTEAFF. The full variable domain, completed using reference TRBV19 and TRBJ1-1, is DGGITQSPKYLFRKEGQNVTLSCEQNLNHDAMYWYRQDPGQGLRLIYYSQIVNDFQKGDIAEGYSVSREKKESFPLTVTSAQKNPTAFYLCASSKETGGDMNTEAFFGQGTRLTVV.

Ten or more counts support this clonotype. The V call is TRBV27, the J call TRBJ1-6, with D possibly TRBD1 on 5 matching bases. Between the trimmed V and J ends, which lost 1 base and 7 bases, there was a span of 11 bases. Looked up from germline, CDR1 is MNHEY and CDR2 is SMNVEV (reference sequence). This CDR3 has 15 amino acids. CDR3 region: CASSLFLGGNSPLHF. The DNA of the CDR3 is TGTGCCAGCAGTTTATTCCTCGGGGGAAATTCACCCCTCCACTTT.

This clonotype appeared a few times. The DNA of the CDR3 is TGTGCCAGCAGCTGGAGGGGGGTCCCTAGCACAGATACGCAGTATTTT. Encoded protein: CASSWRGVPSTDTQYF. The V gene is TRBV7-2, the J gene TRBJ2-3; D tentatively fits TRBD1 or TRBD2 (6 bases each). CDR1 SGHTA and CDR2 FQGNSA come from the germline V gene. Trimming removed 4 bases from V and 0 bases from J, with 14 bases in between. CDR3 length: 16 amino acids. Using reference TRBV7-2 and TRBJ2-3 for the parts outside the CDR3, the full variable domain is GAGVSQSPSNKVTEKGKDVELRCDPISGHTALYWYRQSLGQGLEFLIYFQGNSAPDKSGLPSDRFSAERTGGSVSTLTIQRTQQEDSAVYLCASSWRGVPSTDTQYFGPGTRLTVL.

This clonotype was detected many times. The CDR3 spells CASSPGLGANVLTF. The DNA of the CDR3 is TGCGCCAGCAGCCCGGGGCTGGGGGCCAACGTCCTGACTTTC. This sequence joins TRBV5-1 and TRBJ2-6; possibly TRBD1 or TRBD2 for D (5 bases each). Trimming stripped 4 bases from V and 4 bases from J, with 9 bases between. There are 14 residues in the CDR3. Germline CDR1 SGHRS, CDR2 YFSETQ. The full variable domain, rest sourced from reference TRBV5-1 and TRBJ2-6, is KAGVTQTPRYLIKTRGQQVTLSCSPISGHRSVSWYQQTPGQGLQFLFEYFSETQRNKGNFPGRFSGRQFSNSRSEMNVSTLELGDSALYLCASSPGLGANVLTFGAGSRLTVL.

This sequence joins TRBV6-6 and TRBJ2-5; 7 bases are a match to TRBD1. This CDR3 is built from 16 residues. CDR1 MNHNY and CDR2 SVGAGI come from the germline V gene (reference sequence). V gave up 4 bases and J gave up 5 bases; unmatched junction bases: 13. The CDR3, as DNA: TGTGCCAGCAGTTCACTGACGACAGGGCTGGGGGAGACCCAGTACTTC. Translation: CASSSLTTGLGETQYF.

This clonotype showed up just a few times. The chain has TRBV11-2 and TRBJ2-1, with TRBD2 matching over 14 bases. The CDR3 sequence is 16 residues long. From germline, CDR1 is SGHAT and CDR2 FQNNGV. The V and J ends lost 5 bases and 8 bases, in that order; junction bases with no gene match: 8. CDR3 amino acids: CASSPRTSGGRDEQFF. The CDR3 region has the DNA TGTGCCAGCAGCCCTCGGACTAGCGGGGGGAGGGATGAGCAGTTCTTC.

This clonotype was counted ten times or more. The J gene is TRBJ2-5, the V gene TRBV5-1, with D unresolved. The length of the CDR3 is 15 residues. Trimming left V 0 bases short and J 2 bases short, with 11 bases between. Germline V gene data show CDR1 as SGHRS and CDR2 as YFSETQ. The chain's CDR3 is CASSLATAVQETQYF. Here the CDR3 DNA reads TGCGCCAGCAGCTTGGCCACGGCGGTTCAAGAGACCCAGTACTTC. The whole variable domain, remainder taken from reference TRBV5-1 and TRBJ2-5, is KAGVTQTPRYLIKTRGQQVTLSCSPISGHRSVSWYQQTPGQGLQFLFEYFSETQRNKGNFPGRFSGRQFSNSRSEMNVSTLELGDSALYLCASSLATAVQETQYFGPGTRLLVL.

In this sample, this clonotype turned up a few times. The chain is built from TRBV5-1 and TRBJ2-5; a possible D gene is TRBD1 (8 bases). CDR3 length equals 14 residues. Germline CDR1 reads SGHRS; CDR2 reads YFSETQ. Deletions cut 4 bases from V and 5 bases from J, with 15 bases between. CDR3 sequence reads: CASSHTGGGETQYF. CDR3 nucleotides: TGCGCCAGCAGCCATACAGGGGGAGGGGAGACCCAGTACTTC.

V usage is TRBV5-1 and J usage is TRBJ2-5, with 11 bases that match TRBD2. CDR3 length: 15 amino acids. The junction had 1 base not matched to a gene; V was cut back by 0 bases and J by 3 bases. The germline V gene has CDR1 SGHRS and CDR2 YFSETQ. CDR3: CASSLVTSGEETQYF. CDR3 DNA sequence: TGCGCCAGCAGCTTGGTGACTAGCGGGGAAGAGACCCAGTACTTC. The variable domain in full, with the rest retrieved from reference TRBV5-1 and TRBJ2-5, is KAGVTQTPRYLIKTRGQQVTLSCSPISGHRSVSWYQQTPGQGLQFLFEYFSETQRNKGNFPGRFSGRQFSNSRSEMNVSTLELGDSALYLCASSLVTSGEETQYFGPGTRLLVL.

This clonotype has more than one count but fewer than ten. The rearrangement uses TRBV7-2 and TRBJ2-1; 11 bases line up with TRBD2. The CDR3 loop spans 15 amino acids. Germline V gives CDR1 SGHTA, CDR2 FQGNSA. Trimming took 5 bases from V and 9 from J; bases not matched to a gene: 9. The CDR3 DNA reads TGTGCCAGCAGCATCCTAGCGGGGGGCAGTATTGAGCAGTTCTTC. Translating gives CASSILAGGSIEQFF.

DNA of the CDR3: TGTGCCAGCAAGACAGGGGTGGATGAAGAGACCCAGTACTTC. It yields the protein CASKTGVDEETQYF. The J gene is TRBJ2-5, the V gene TRBV9; 8 nucleotides line up with TRBD1. The CDR3 has 14 amino acids. Germline values: CDR1 SGDLS, CDR2 YYNGEE. V was pared by 6 bases and J by 3 bases, with 7 bases of the junction left unmatched.

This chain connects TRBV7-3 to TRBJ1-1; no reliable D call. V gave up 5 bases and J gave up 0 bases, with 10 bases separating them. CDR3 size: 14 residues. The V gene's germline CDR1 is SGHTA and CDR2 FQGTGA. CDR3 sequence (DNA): TGTGCCAGCAGCACGATGGGGATGAACACTGAAGCTTTCTTT. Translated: CASSTMGMNTEAFF.